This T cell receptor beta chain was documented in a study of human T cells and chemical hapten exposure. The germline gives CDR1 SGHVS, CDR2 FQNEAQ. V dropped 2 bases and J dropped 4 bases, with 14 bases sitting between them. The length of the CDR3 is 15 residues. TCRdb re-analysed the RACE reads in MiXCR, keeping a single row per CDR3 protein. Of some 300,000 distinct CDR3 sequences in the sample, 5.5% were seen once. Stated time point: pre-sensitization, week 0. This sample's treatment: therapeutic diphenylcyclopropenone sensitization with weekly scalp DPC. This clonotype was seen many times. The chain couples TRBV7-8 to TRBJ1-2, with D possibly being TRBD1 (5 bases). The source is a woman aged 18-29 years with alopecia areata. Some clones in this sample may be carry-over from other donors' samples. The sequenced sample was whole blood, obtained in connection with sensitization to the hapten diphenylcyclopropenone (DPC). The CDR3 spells CASSLRAGTAYGYTF. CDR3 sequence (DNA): TGTGCCAGCAGCTTACGGGCAGGGACGGCCTATGGCTACACCTTC. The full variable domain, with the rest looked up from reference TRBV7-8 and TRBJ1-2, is GAGVSQSPRYKVAKRGQDVALRCDPISGHVSLFWYQQALGQGPEFLTYFQNEAQLDKSGLPSDRFFAERPEGSVSTLKIQRTQQEDSAVYLCASSLRAGTAYGYTFGSGTRLTVV.